The entry below gives a single TCR beta chain sequence along with its context. Antigen unknown. This sample was taken from a study of OX40 agonist ivuxolimab in advanced cancers. The study's findings and limits: With doses of 0.1-3.0 mg/kg, partial responders showed among the lowest clonal expansion.

Method: immunoSEQ multiplex PCR; TCRdb's copy keeps in-frame clones and lacks some. The sample holds over 80,000 clones; about 93% are singletons and the top ten take 0.43%. This CDR3 has 14 amino acids. The V end lost 3 bases, the J end lost 5 bases, and 14 bases lay between the germline ends. The germline V gene encodes CDR1 SGHRS and CDR2 YFSETQ. This clonotype was obtained from an adult with an advanced solid tumor such as melanoma, head and neck, liver or kidney cancer. The specimen was CD4+ or CD8+ T cells sorted from blood, collected in a trial of the OX40 agonist ivuxolimab. The rearrangement links TRBV5-1 to TRBJ2-5; D is unresolved. CDR3 protein: CASSWVGIRETQYF. In DNA form, the CDR3 reads TGCGCCAGCAGCTGGGTAGGGATTCGGGAGACCCAGTACTTC.